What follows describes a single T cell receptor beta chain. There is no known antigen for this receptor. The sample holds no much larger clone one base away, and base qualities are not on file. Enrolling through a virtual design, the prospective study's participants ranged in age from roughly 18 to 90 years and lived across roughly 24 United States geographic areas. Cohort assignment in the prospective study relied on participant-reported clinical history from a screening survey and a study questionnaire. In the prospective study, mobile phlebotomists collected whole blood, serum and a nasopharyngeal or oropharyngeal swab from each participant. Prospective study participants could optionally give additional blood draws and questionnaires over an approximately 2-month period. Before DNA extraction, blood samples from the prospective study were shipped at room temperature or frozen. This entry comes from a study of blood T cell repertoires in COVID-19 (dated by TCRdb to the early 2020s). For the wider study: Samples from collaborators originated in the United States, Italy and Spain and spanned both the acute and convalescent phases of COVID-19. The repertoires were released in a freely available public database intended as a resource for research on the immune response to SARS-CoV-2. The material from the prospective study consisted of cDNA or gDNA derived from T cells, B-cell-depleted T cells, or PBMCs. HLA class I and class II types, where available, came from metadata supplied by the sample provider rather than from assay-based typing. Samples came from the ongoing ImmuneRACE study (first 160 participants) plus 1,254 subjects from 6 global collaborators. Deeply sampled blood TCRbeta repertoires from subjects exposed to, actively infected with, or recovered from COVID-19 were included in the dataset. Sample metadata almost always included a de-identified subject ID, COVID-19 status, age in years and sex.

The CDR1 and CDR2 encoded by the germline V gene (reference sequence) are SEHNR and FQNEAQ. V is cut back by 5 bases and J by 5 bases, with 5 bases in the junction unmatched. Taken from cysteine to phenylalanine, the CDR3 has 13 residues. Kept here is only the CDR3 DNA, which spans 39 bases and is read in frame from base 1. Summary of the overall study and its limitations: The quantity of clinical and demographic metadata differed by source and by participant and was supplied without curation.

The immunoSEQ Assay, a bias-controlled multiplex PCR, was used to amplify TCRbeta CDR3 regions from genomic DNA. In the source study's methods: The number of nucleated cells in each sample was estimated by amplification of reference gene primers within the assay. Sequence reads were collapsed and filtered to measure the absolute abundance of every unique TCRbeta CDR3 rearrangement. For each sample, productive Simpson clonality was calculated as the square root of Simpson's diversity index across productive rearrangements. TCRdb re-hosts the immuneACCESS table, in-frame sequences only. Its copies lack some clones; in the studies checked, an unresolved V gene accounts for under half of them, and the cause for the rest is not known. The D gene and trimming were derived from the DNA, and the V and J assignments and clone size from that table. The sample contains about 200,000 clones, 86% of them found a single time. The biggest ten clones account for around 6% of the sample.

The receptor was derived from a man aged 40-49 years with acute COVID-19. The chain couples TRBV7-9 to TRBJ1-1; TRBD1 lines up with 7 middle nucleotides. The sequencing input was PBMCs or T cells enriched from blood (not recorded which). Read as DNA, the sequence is TGTGCCAGCAGCCCGCGACAGGGTACTGAAGCTTTCTTT. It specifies CASSPRQGTEAFF.